The TCR beta chain under discussion was sequenced for a study of T cell responses to AZD1222 COVID-19 vaccine (dated by TCRdb to the early 2020s). Regarding the complete study: AZD1222 recipients with second doses at about 4 weeks or about 12 weeks were pooled, because spike-specific TCR depth and breadth did not differ between schedules. TCR sequencing was performed for 230 to 250 trial participants, of whom about 200 were given two doses of AZD1222 and 26 were given two doses of MenACWY control vaccine. Trial participants were enrolled by age into subgroups of 18-55, 56-69 and 70-plus years, and around 150, 28 and 57 TCR-sequenced participants, respectively, were included in these subgroups. Results the study describes overall, beyond this receptor: Vaccine-associated CD4 TCRs spanned the whole spike protein, with dominant responses in regions 160-218 and 743-854. Because no day 14 peak-response samples were available, repertoires were characterized only after the peak T cell response. A significant rise in spike-specific TCR breadth and depth was observed after two AZD1222 doses relative to day 0 and relative to MenACWY recipients. Participants were mostly white British and included more females than males, and it was suggested by the authors that clonal diversity may have been underestimated. Epitopes outside the regions mutated in the B.1.351 and B.1.1.7 variants were reportedly recognized by nearly half of the unique spike-specific TCRs. The 56-69-year group was small, and its depth increase did not reach significance, likely because of low power. Conclusions about previously exposed vaccinees are limited, since just 5 to 7 AZD1222 recipients were seropositive for SARS-CoV-2 at baseline.

The CDR3 regions of human TCRbeta chains were subjected to immunosequencing. On the study's bioinformatics: TCRs in the repertoires were compared against a reference library of SARS-CoV-2-specific TCRs that had been generated with the MIRA antigen-specificity platform. Breadth was defined as the fraction of unique TCRs that were SARS-CoV-2-associated. Depth was defined as the fraction of total T cells that were SARS-CoV-2-associated. Each spike-specific TCR was assigned to its reactive spike region and to a CD4 or CD8 class using the MIRA data. Log10-transformed breadth and depth values were compared by one-way ANOVA with Sidak's multiple comparisons tests. TCRdb holds this immuneACCESS table with in-frame rearrangements only. Some clones are missing; in checked studies, unresolved V genes explain under half, and the rest has no known cause. That table is the source of V, J and clone size, and D and trimming were worked out from the DNA. The sample records about 170,000 clones, approximately 90% of which are singletons. The ten biggest clones cover 6% to 8% of the sample.

As concerns this clone: It has no known antigen specificity. No base quality values were provided; no much bigger clone lies one nucleotide off.

The sample's time point label, in plain terms: baseline before first vaccination. Vaccinee samples came from UK trials COV001 and COV002, including a single-blind randomized controlled phase 2/3 trial of AZD1222 (ChAdOx1 nCoV-19) in healthy adults. For TCRbeta chain sequencing, PBMC samples were collected from trial participants at day 0 and at day 28 after the second dose. The CDR3, from cysteine to phenylalanine, totals 14 residues. The entry retains the CDR3 DNA only, 42 bases that are in frame from base 1. The germline V end is reduced by 5 bases and the J end by 6 bases; junction bases left unmatched: 6. Sequences SGHAT (CDR1) and FQDESV (CDR2) are obtained from the germline V gene (reference sequence).

This clonotype was obtained from an adult in good health. Sequencing used peripheral blood, obtained on day 0 of AZD1222 vaccination. The V and J segments used are TRBV11-1 and TRBJ2-1, and 8 junctional nucleotides match TRBD1. The nucleotide sequence reads as follows: TGTGCCAGCAGCCCCCGGGACAGGAGCAATGAGCAGTTCTTC. This encodes CASSPRDRSNEQFF.